This T cell receptor beta chain came from a study of T-cell reconstitution after alpha-beta-depleted transplantation in children (TCRdb year 2016). About the investigation overall: Using TCR repertoire profiling, the study followed T-cell immune reconstitution in a quantitative way in children after TCRalphabeta/CD19-depleted allogeneic hematopoietic cell transplantation. Summary of the overall study and its limitations: Over the following months the frequencies of hyperexpanded clones went down, and after one year T-cell counts and TCRbeta diversity were mostly credited to newly produced T cells. About two months after transplant, the apparently early recovery of alphabetaT-cell counts reportedly depended on just several hundred clones that had expanded rapidly and came from non-depleted graft cells. In some patients, the high TCRbeta diversity seen at day 60 was put down to recipient T cells and intrathymic progenitors that had survived conditioning.

To prepare the library, PCR was applied. Sequenced on an Illumina HiSeq 2500. To normalize quantification of the TCRbeta repertoire, the TCR libraries were built with molecular barcoding that relied on unique molecular identifiers. TCRdb applied fastp at Q25 and MiXCR to the public reads, then kept only in-frame beta chains. Rows are combined by CDR3 protein, so each entry shows the most common genes and DNA. The table for this sample lists some 450,000 distinct CDR3 sequences; roughly 44% of them were counted only once. Roughly 27% of the sample comes from the top ten. This clonotype was recorded at least ten times. No antigen is known for it. The input lacks base qualities; no much larger clone sits a single base away. The germline V gene supplies CDR1 MNHNS and CDR2 SASEGT. V is clipped by 10 bases and J by 5 bases, and the sequence between their germline boundaries is 21 bases long. Measured from the cysteine to the phenylalanine, the CDR3 is 15 residues long. The entry retains the CDR3 DNA only, 45 bases that are in frame from base 1.

Explained via the paper, the treatment or condition label denotes: allogeneic hematopoietic cell transplantation with graft depleted of TCRalphabeta T cells and CD19 B cells. The transplant recipients were children given TCRalphabeta/CD19-depleted allogeneic hematopoietic cell grafts. The specimen comprised PBMCs, sampled before TCRalphabeta/CD19-depleted stem cell transplant. This receptor was taken from a girl aged 2-9 years with aplastic anemia, due to receive a stem cell transplant. The V and J segments used are TRBV6-1 and TRBJ1-5; the D gene cannot be resolved reliably. The CDR3 sequence is CATEQGRAPYQPQHF. The bases read TGTGCCACGGAGCAAGGGAGGGCCCCTTATCAGCCCCAGCATTTT.